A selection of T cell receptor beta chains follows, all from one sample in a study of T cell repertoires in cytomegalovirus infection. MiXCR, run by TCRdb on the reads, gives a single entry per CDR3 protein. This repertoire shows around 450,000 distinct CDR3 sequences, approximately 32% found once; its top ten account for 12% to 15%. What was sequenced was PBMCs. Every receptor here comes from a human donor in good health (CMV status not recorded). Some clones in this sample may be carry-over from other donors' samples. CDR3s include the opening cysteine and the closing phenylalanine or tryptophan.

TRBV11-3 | CASSVIQGTEAFF
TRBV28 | CASSFREGDYNEQFF
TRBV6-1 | CASKGGSYNEQFF
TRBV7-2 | CASSRDSLRDTIYF
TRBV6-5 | CASSPSGALHYEQYF
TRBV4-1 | CASSLRNSSYNEQFF
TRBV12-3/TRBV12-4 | CASSVGLLGNSPLHF
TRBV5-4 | CASRGTPAPNYGYTF
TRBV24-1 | CATSDSGGPNEQFF
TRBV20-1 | CSAKRQGVNTEAFF
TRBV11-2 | CASSLGGGPTGELFF
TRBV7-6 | CASSPGQLYGYTF
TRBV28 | CASNVGTPNEKLFF
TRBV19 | CASTVRTAAFDGYTF
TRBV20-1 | CSAKWAVQETQYF
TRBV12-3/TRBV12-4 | CASSPGSGNTIYF
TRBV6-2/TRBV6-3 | CASAEPTGTRTYEQYF
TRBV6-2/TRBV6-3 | CASRRSLAGGSYNEQFF
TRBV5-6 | CASSLGADRGRREQYF
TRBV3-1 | CASSQDYAGFYEQYF
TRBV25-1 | CASSESLGTSIRETQYF
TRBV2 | CASREGTSTDTQYF
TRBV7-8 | CASSKGQSMNTEAFF
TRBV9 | CASSPRSGQGVIEAFF
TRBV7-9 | CASSSSPQGFPYGYTF
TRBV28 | CASSLPQRGGRGEQFF
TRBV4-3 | CASSQEGALSLSPLHF
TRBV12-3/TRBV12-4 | CASSARGGLSYEQYF